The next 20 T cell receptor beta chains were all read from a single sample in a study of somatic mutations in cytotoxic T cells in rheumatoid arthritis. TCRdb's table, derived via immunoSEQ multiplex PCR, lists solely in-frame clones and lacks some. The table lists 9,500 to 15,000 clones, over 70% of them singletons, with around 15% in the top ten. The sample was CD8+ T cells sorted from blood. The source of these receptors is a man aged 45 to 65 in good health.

CDR3 residues: CASSVGLSRELSSYNEQFF. CDR3 nucleotides: TGTGCCAGCAGCGTAGGTCTCTCTAGGGAACTTAGCTCCTACAATGAGCAGTTCTTC. The rearrangement links TRBV9 to TRBJ2-1; D unclear. The CDR3 has 19 amino acids. V gave up 0 bases and J gave up 0 bases, with 19 bases separating them. Germline V gene data show CDR1 as SGDLS and CDR2 as YYNGEE.

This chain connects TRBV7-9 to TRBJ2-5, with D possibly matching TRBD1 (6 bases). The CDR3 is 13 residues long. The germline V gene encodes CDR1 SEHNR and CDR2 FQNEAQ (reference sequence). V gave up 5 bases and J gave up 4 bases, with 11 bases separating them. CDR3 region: CASSAQGLETQYF. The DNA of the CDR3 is TGTGCCAGCAGCGCACAGGGTTTAGAGACCCAGTACTTC.

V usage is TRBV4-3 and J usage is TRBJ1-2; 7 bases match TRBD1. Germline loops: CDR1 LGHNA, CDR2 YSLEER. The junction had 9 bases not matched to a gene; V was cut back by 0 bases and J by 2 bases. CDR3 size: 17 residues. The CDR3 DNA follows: TGCGCCAGCAGCCAAGACCCTTTTACAGGGGCCAACTATGGCTACACCTTC. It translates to CASSQDPFTGANYGYTF.

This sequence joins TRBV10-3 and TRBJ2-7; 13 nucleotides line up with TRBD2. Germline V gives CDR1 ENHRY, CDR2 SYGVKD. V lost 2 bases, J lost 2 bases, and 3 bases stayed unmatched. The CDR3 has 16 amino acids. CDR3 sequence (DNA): TGTGCCATCAGTGAGAAGGGACTAGCGGGAACCTACGAGCAGTACTTC. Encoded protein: CAISEKGLAGTYEQYF.

The CDR3 DNA follows: TGTGCCAGCAGTTACGCAATTAGCTCCTATAATTCACCCCTCCACTTT. It translates to CASSYAISSYNSPLHF. The chain links TRBV28 to TRBJ1-6; D remains unclear. Trimming shortened V by 4 bases and J by 0 bases, and 10 bases separated the two germline ends. This CDR3 is built from 16 residues. Looked up from germline, CDR1 is MDHEN and CDR2 is SYDVKM.

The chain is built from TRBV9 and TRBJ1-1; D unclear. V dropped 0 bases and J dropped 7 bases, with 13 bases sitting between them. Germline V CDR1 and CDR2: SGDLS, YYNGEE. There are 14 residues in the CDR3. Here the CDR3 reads CASSVVAQPIEAFF. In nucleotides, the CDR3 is TGTGCCAGCAGCGTAGTCGCACAGCCGATTGAAGCTTTCTTT.

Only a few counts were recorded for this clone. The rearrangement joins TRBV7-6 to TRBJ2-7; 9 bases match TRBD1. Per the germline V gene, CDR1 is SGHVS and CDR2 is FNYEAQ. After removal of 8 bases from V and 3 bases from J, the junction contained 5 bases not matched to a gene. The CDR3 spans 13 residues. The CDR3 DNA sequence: TGTGCCAGCGGCCGGGACAGGGTCTACGAGCAGTACTTC. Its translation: CASGRDRVYEQYF.

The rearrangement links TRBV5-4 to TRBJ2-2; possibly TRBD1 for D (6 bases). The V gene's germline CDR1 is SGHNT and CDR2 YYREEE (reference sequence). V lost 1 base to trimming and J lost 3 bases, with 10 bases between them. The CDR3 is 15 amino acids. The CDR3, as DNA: TGTGCCAGCAGCTTGACCGGGACACACACCGGGGAGCTGTTTTTT. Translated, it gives CASSLTGTHTGELFF.

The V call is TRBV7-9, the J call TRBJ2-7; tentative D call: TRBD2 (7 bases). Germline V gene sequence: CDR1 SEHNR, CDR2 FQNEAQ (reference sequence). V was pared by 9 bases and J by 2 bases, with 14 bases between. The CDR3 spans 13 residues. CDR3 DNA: TGTGCCAGTTCGGGGGGCTCAACCTACGAGCAGTACGTC. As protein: CASSGGSTYEQYV.

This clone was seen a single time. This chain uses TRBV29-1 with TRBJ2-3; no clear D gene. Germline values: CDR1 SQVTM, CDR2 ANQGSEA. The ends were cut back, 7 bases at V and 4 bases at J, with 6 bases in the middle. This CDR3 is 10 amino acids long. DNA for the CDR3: TGCAGCGCCCTGGCAGATACGCAGTATTTT. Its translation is CSALADTQYF.

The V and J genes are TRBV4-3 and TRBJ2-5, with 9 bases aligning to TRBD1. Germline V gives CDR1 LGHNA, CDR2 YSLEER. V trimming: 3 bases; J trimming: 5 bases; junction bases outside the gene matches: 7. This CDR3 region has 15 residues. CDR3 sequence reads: CASSQGQGEGETQYF. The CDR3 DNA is TGCGCCAGCAGCCAGGGACAGGGAGAAGGGGAGACCCAGTACTTC.

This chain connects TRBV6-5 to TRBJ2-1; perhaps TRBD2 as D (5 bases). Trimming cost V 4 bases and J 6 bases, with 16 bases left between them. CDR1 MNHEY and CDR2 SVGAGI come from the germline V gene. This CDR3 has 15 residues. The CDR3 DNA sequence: TGTGCCAGCAGTTTGGACTCCAGCCCTACCAATGAGCAGTTCTTC. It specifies CASSLDSSPTNEQFF.

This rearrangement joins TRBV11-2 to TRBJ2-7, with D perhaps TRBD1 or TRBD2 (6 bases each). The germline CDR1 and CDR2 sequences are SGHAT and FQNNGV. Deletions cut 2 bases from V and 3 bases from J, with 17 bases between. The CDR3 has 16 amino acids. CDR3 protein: CASSLWGASSLYEQYF. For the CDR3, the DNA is TGTGCCAGCAGCTTATGGGGGGCCTCCTCCCTCTACGAGCAGTACTTC.

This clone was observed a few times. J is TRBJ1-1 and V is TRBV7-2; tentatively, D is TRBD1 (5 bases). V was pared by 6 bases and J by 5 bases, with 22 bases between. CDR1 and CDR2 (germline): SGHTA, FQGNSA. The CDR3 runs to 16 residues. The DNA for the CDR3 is TGTGCCAGCAGTTCCTACGATTCGGGGGTGGCGACTGAAGCTTTCTTT. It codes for CASSSYDSGVATEAFF. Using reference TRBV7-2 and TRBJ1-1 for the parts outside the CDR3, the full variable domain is GAGVSQSPSNKVTEKGKDVELRCDPISGHTALYWYRQSLGQGLEFLIYFQGNSAPDKSGLPSDRFSAERTGGSVSTLTIQRTQQEDSAVYLCASSSYDSGVATEAFFGQGTRLTVV.

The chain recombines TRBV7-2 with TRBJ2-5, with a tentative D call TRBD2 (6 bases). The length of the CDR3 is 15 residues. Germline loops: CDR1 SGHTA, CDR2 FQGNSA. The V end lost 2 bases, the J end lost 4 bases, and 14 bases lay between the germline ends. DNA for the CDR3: TGTGCCAGCAGCTTATCATTCGGGAGTGGAGAGACCCAGTACTTC. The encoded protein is CASSLSFGSGETQYF.

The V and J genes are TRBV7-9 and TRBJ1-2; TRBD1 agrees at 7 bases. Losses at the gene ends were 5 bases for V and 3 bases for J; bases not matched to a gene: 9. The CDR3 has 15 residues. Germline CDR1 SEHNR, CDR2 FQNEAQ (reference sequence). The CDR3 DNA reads TGTGCCAGCAGCCCGGGGCAGGGGGTATACTATGGCTACACCTTC. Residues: CASSPGQGVYYGYTF. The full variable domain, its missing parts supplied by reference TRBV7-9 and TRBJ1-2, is DTGVSQNPRHKITKRGQNVTFRCDPISEHNRLYWYRQTLGQGPEFLTYFQNEAQLEKSRLLSDRFSAERPKGSFSTLEIQRTEQGDSAMYLCASSPGQGVYYGYTFGSGTRLTVV.

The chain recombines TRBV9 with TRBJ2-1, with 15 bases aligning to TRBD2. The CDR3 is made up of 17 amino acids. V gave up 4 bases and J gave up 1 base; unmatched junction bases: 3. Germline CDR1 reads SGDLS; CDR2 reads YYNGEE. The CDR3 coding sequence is TGTGCCAGCAGCCCGGGGACTAGCGGGAGGTCCTACAATGAGCAGTTCTTC. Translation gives CASSPGTSGRSYNEQFF.

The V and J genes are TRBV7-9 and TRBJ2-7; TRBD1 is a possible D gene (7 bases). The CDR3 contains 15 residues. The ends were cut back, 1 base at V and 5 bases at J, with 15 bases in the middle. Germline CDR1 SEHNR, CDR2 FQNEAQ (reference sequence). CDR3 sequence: CASSLVPGGRNEQYV. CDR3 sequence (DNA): TGTGCCAGCAGCTTAGTCCCAGGGGGGAGAAACGAGCAGTACGTC.

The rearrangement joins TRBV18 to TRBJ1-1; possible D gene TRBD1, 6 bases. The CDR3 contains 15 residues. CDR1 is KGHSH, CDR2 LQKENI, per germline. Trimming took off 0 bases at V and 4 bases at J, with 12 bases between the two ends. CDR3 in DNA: TGTGCCAGCTCACCACCAGGGGGAGTCGGCACTGAAGCTTTCTTT. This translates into CASSPPGGVGTEAFF.

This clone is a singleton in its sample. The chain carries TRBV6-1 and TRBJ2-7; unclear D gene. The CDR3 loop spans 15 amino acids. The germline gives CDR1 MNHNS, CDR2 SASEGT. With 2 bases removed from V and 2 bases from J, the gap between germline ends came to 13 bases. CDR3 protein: CASSELRRSPYEQYF. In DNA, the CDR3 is TGTGCCAGCAGTGAACTGAGACGATCCCCCTACGAGCAGTACTTC.